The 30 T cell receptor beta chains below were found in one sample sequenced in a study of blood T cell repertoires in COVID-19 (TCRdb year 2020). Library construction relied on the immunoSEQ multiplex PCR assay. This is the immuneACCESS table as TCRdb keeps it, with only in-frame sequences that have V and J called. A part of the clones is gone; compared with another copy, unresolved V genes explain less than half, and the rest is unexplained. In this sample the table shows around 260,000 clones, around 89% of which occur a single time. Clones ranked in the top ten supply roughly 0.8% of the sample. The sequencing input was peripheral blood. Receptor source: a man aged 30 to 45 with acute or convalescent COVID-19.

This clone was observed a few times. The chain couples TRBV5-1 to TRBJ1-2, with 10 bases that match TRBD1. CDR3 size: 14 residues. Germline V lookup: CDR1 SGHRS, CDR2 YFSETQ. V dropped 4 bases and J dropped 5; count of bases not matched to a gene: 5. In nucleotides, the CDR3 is TGCGCCAGCAGCGTGACAGGGGGCGGGTATGGCTACACCTTC. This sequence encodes CASSVTGGGYGYTF.

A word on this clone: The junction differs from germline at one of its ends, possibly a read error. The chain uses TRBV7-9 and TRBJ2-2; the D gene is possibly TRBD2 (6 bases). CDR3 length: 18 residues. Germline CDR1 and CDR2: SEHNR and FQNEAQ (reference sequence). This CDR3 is CTSSLGIFQGRKTGELFF. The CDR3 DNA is TGTACCAGCAGCTTAGGAATTTTTCAAGGGAGGAAAACCGGGGAGCTGTTTTTT.

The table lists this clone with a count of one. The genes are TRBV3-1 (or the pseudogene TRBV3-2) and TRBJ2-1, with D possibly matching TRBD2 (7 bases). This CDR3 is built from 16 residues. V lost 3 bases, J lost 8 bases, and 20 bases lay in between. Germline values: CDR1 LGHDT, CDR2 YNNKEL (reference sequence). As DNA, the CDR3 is TGTGCCAGCAGCCAGGGGGGGAGGGGGATTACGGATGAGCAGTTCTTC. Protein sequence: CASSQGGRGITDEQFF.

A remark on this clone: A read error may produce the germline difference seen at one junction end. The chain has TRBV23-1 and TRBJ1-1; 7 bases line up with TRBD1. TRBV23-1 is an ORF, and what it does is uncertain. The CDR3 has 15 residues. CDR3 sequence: CASSQSYDRVTEAFF. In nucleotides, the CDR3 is TGCGCCAGCAGCCAATCCTACGACAGGGTCACTGAAGCTTTCTTT.

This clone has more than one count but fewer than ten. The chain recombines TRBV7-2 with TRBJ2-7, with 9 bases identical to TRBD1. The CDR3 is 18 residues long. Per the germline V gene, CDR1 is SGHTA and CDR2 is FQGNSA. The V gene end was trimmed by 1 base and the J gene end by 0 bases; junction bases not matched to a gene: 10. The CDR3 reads CASSLGEVGQGSSYEQYF. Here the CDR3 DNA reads TGTGCCAGCAGCTTAGGAGAAGTGGGACAGGGAAGCTCCTACGAGCAGTACTTC.

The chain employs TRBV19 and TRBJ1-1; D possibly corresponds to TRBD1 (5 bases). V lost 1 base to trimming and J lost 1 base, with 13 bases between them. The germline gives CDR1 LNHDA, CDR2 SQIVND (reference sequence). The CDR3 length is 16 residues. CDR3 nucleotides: TGTGCCAGTAGTATAGGTAAAAGACAGTGGAACACTGAAGCTTTCTTT. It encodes CASSIGKRQWNTEAFF.

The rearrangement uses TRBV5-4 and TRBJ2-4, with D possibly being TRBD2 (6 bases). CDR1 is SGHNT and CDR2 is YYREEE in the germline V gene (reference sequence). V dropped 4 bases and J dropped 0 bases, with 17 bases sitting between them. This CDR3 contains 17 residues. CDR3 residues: CASSHYGGTLAKNIQYF. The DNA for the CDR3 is TGTGCCAGCAGCCATTATGGGGGGACGCTAGCCAAAAACATTCAGTACTTC.

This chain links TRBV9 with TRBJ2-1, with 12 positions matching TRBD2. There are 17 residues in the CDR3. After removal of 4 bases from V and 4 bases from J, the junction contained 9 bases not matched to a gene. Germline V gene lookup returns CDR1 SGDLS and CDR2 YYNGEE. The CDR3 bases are TGTGCCAGCAGCTATTCCCCTAGCGGGGGGGTATACAATGAGCAGTTCTTC. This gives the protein CASSYSPSGGVYNEQFF.

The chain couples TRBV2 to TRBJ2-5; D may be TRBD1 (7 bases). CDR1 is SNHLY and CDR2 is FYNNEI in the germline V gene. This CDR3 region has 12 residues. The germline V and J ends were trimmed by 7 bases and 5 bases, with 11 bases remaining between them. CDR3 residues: CASKGAGETQYF. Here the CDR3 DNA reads TGTGCCAGCAAGGGGGCGGGGGAGACCCAGTACTTC. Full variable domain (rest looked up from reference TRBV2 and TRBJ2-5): EPEVTQTPSHQVTQMGQEVILRCVPISNHLYFYWYRQILGQKVEFLVSFYNNEISEKSEIFDDQFSVERPDGSNFTLKIRSTKLEDSAMYFCASKGAGETQYFGPGTRLLVL.

As DNA, the CDR3 is TGTGCCAGCTCACCGAACTTCCAGGGTATTTGGACGCAGTATTTT. This encodes CASSPNFQGIWTQYF. The rearrangement uses TRBV18 and TRBJ2-3; a weak D match, TRBD1 (5 bases). V lost 3 bases and J 9 bases, leaving 19 bases between the germline ends. CDR1 is KGHSH, CDR2 LQKENI, per germline. The CDR3 length is 15 residues. Drawing the rest from reference TRBV18 and TRBJ2-3, the complete variable domain is NAGVMQNPRHLVRRRGQEARLRCSPMKGHSHVYWYRQLPEEGLKFMVYLQKENIIDESGMPKERFSAEFPKEGPSILRIQQVVRGDSAAYFCASSPNFQGIWTQYFGPGTRLTVL.

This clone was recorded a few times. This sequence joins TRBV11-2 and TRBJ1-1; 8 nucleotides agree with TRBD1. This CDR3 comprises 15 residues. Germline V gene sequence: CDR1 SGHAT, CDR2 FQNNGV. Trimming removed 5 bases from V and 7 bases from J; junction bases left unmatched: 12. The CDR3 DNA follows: TGTGCCAGCAGCCGCATAGGACAGGGCGGGGATGAAGCTTTCTTT. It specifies CASSRIGQGGDEAFF.

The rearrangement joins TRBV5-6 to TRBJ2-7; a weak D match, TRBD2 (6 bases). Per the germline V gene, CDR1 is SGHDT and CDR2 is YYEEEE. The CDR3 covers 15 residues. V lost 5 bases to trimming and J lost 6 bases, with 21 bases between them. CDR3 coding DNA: TGTGCCAGCAGGCCCCCCGGGACTGCGATGGCCGAGCAGTACTTC. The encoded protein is CASRPPGTAMAEQYF.

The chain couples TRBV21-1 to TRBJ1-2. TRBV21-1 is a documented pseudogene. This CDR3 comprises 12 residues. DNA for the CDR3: TGTGCCAGCCCTTCGGTGAGATATGGCTACACCTTC. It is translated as CASPSVRYGYTF.

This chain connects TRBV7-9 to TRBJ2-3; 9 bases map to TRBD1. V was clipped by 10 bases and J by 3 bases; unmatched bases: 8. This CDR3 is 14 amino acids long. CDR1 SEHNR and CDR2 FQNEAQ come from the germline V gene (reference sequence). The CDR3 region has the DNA TGTGCCACCAGACAGGGGGAGCGGACAGATACGCAGTATTTT. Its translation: CATRQGERTDTQYF.

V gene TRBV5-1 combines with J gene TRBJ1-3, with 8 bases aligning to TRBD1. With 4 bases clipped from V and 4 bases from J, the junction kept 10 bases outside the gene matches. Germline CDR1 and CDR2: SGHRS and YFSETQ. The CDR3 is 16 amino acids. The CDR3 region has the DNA TGCGCCAGCAGCCTCTCGACAGGGGCGGCCGGAAACACCATATATTTT. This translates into CASSLSTGAAGNTIYF.

CDR3 nucleotides: TGCAGTGCTAGCCATGACACCATATATTTT. It encodes CSASHDTIYF. The rearrangement links TRBV20-1 to TRBJ1-3; no reliable D call. Trimming left V 3 bases short and J 8 bases short, with 5 bases between. The length of the CDR3 is 10 residues. Germline V lookup: CDR1 DFQATT, CDR2 SNEGSKA (reference sequence).

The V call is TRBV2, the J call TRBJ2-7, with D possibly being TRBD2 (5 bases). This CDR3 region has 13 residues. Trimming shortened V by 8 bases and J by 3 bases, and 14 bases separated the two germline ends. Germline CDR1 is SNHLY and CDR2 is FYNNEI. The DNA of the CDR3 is TGTGCCAGCTCCCTACTAGAAAACTACGAGCAGTACTTC. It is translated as CASSLLENYEQYF.

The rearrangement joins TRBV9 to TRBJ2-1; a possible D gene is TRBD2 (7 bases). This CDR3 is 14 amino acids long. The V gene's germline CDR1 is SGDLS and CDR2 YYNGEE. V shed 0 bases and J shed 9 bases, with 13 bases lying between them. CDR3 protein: CASSVVSGGGEQFF. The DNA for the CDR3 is TGTGCCAGCAGCGTAGTTTCGGGGGGCGGTGAGCAGTTCTTC. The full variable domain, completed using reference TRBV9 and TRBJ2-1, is DSGVTQTPKHLITATGQRVTLRCSPRSGDLSVYWYQQSLDQGLQFLIQYYNGEERAKGNILERFSAQQFPDLHSELNLSSLELGDSALYFCASSVVSGGGEQFFGPGTRLTVL.

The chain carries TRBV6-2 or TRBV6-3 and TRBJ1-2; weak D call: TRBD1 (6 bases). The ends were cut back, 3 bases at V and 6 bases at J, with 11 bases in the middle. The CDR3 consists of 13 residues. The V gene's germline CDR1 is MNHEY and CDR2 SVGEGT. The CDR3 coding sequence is TGTGCCAGCAGTTATGTAAACAGGGATGGCTACACCTTC. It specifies CASSYVNRDGYTF.

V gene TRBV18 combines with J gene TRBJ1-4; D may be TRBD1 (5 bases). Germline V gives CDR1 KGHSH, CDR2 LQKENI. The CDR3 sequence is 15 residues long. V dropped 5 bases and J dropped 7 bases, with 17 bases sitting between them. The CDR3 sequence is CASSNGHSSGEKLFF. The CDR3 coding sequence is TGTGCCAGCTCAAACGGACACTCTTCGGGTGAAAAACTGTTTTTT.

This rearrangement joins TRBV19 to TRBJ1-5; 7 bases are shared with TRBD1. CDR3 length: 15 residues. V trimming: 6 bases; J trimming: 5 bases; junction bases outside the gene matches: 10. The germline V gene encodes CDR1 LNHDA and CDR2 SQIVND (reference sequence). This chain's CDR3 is CASSQGGQLHQPQHF. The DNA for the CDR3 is TGTGCCAGTAGCCAGGGGGGCCAATTGCATCAGCCCCAGCATTTT.

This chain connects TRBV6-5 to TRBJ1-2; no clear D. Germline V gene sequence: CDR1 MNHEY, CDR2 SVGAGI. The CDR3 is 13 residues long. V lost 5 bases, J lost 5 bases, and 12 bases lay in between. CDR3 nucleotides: TGTGCCAGCAGTATGCGTAGATTTTATGGCTACACCTTC. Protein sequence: CASSMRRFYGYTF.

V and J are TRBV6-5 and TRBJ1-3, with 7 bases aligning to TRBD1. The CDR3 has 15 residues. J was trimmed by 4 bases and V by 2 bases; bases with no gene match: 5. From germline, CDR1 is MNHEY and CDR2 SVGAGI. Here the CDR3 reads CASSYDRVSGNTIYF. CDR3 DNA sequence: TGTGCCAGCAGTTACGACAGGGTCTCGGGAAACACCATATATTTT.

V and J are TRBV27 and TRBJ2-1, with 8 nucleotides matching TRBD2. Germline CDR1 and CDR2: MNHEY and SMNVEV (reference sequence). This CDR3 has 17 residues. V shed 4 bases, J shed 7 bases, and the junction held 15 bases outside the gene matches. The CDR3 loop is CASSSTINSGRRNEQFF. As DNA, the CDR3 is TGTGCCAGCAGTTCTACAATAAACAGCGGGAGAAGGAATGAGCAGTTCTTC.

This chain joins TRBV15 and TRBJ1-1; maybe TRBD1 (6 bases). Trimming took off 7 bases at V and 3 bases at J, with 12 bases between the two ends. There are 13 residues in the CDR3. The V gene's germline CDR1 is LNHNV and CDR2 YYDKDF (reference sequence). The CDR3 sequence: CATTKGGDTEAFF. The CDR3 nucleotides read TGTGCCACCACCAAGGGGGGGGACACTGAAGCTTTCTTT.

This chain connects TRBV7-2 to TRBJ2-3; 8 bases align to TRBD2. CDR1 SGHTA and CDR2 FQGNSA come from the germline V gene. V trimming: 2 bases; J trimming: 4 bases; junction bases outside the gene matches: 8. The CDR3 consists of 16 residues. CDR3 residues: CASSLTIAGFSDTQYF. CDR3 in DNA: TGTGCCAGCAGCTTAACTATAGCGGGGTTTTCAGATACGCAGTATTTT.

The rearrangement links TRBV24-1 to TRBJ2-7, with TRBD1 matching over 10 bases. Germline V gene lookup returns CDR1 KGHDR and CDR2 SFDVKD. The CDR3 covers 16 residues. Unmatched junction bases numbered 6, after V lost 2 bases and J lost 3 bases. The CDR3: CATSDSARTGGYEQYF. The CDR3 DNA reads TGTGCCACCAGTGATTCTGCGAGGACAGGGGGCTACGAGCAGTACTTC.

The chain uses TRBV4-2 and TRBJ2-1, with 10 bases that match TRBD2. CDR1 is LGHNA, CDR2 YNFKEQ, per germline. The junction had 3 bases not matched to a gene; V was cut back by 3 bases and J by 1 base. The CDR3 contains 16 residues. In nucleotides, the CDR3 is TGTGCCAGCAGCCATCAACTAGCGGGATCCTACAATGAGCAGTTCTTC. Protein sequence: CASSHQLAGSYNEQFF.

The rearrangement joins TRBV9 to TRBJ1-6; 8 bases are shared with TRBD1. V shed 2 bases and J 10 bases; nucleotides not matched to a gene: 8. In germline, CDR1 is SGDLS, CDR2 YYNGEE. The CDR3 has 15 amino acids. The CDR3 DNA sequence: TGTGCCAGCAGCGTTGGACAGGGTGGTCGGTCACCCCTCCACTTT. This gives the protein CASSVGQGGRSPLHF.

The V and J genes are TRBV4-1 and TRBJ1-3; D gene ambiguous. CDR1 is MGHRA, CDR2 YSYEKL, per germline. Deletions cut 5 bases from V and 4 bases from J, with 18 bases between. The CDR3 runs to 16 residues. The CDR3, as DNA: TGCGCCAGCAGCTCCCAGGCCCTTTCCACGGGAAACACCATATATTTT. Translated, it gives CASSSQALSTGNTIYF.